A selection of T cell receptor beta chains follows, all from one sample in a study of TIL therapy for anti-PD-1-resistant metastatic lung cancer. TCRdb's table, derived via immunoSEQ multiplex PCR, lists solely in-frame clones and lacks some. The sample holds about 53,000 clones; less than 75% are singletons and the top ten take 1.8%. The sequencing here drew on blood, taken at baseline. All receptors come from a person aged 25 to 85 with non-small cell lung cancer. Both conserved end residues are part of each CDR3. A D gene is named only where the DNA matches it firmly. Not all rows give a size; the values are once, few, many and, for expanded clones, a class.

DNA	CDR3	J	size	V	D
TGTGCCAGCAGGACGGGTGGGGGGTTGCCTGGCTACACCTTC	CASRTGGGLPGYTF	TRBJ1-2	-	TRBV6-5	-
TGTGCCAGCAGCCCCAGCAGGACGCACTATGGCTACACCTTC	CASSPSRTHYGYTF	TRBJ1-2	-	TRBV11-2	-
TGTGCCAGCAGCCAAGGACAGGGGACTTACAATGAGCAGTTCTTC	CASSQGQGTYNEQFF	TRBJ2-1	-	TRBV7-2	TRBD1
TGTGCCAGCAGTTACAGAGAGATTGGGACCTACGAGCAGTACTTC	CASSYREIGTYEQYF	TRBJ2-7	-	TRBV6-5	-
TGTGCCAGCAGTGTGGGCAGGGACTATAGCAATCAGCCCCAGCATTTT	CASSVGRDYSNQPQHF	TRBJ1-5	-	TRBV2	-
TGTGCCAGCAGCTTCGCAGGGCCGGGGGGGAACACTGAAGCTTTCTTT	CASSFAGPGGNTEAFF	TRBJ1-1	-	TRBV11-3	-
TGTGCCAGCAACCCGGGACTAGCGGATACCTACGAGCAGTACTTC	CASNPGLADTYEQYF	TRBJ2-7	-	TRBV21-1	-
TGTGCCAGCAGTCGGACTAGCCAGAGGGCCCAGTACTTC	CASSRTSQRAQYF	TRBJ2-5	-	TRBV6-5	TRBD2
TGCGCCAGCAGCCTAGCGGGGGGTACCTCCTACGAGCAGTACTTC	CASSLAGGTSYEQYF	TRBJ2-7	-	TRBV4-3	TRBD2
TGTGCCAGCAGTGCAAACGGGAACACCGGGGAGCTGTTTTTT	CASSANGNTGELFF	TRBJ2-2	-	TRBV6-4	-
TGTGCCAGTAGTATGGACAGGGATACTGAAGCTTTCTTT	CASSMDRDTEAFF	TRBJ1-1	few	TRBV19	TRBD1
TGTGCCAGCAGCCCTCGGACGGTCTCGAGGACACTAAGGAGCACTGAAGCTTTCTTT	CASSPRTVSRTLRSTEAFF	TRBJ1-1	-	TRBV5-6	-
TGTGCCAGCAGCCCGCGGGACAGGAGGGAGGAGTACTTC	CASSPRDRREEYF	TRBJ2-7	-	TRBV7-9	TRBD1
TGTGCCAGTAGTATTTCACAGCGGAGCTCCTATAATTCACCCCTCCACTTT	CASSISQRSSYNSPLHF	TRBJ1-6	-	TRBV19	-
TGTGCCAGCAGTGAAGAGGCAGCCCGGGGTTCACCCCTCCACTTT	CASSEEAARGSPLHF	TRBJ1-6	few	TRBV2	-
TGCGCCAGCAGCCAAGATCCGGGGAGAAGACAATTGGAGCAGTTCTTC	CASSQDPGRRQLEQFF	TRBJ2-1	-	TRBV4-1	-
TGTGCCAGCAGCCAGGACCCCACAGATACGCAGTATTTT	CASSQDPTDTQYF	TRBJ2-3	-	TRBV4-2	-
TGTGCCAGCAGCGCGGGACAACTCTCTGGAAACACCATATATTTT	CASSAGQLSGNTIYF	TRBJ1-3	-	TRBV5-4	-
TGTGCCAGCAGCTACGTCCTCTACGAGCAGTACTTC	CASSYVLYEQYF	TRBJ2-7	-	TRBV6-6	-
TGTGCCTGTCGGACTAAAAACATTCAGTACTTC	CACRTKNIQYF	TRBJ2-4	-	TRBV30	-
TGTGCCTGGAGTGGACTAGCGGGAGGATCAGATACGCAGTATTTT	CAWSGLAGGSDTQYF	TRBJ2-3	-	TRBV30	TRBD2
TGTGCCACCAGCAGAGTTGCACAGCCCTACAATGAGCAGTTCTTC	CATSRVAQPYNEQFF	TRBJ2-1	-	TRBV15	-
TGTGCCAGTAGTACCCGCCCTACCGGGAGGCTTAATGAGCAGTTCTTC	CASSTRPTGRLNEQFF	TRBJ2-1	-	TRBV19	TRBD2
TGTGCCAGCAGAGTTACTAGCGGGGCCGGGGTAGAGCAGTACTTC	CASRVTSGAGVEQYF	TRBJ2-7	-	TRBV2	TRBD2
TGTGCCAGCAGTTTATTTCCAGGGGGGAAATTCTCCTATAATTCACCCCTCCACTTT	CASSLFPGGKFSYNSPLHF	TRBJ1-6	-	TRBV27	TRBD1
TGTGCCAGCAGTGCTTTGACGGGGAACACTGAAGCTTTCTTT	CASSALTGNTEAFF	TRBJ1-1	-	TRBV2	-
TGTGCCAGCAGTTCAGTTCGGGGGTGGACAGATACGCAGTATTTT	CASSSVRGWTDTQYF	TRBJ2-3	-	TRBV2	-
TGTGCCGTACAGGGGGCTGGAAACACCATATATTTT	CAVQGAGNTIYF	TRBJ1-3	-	TRBV11-2	TRBD1
TGTGCCAGCAGCTTGGGCGGTTCTAGCTCTGGGGCCAACGTCCTGACTTTC	CASSLGGSSSGANVLTF	TRBJ2-6	-	TRBV5-4	-
TGTGCCATCCGGGGGGTCACTAGCACAGATACGCAGTATTTT	CAIRGVTSTDTQYF	TRBJ2-3	-	TRBV30	TRBD2
TGTGCCAGCCGAAAACAGGGTTGGGAGACCCAGTACTTC	CASRKQGWETQYF	TRBJ2-5	few	TRBV27	-
TGTGCCAGTAGTATAATCGGGGCACGGGGTGAAAAACTGTTTTTT	CASSIIGARGEKLFF	TRBJ1-4	-	TRBV19	-
TGCGCCAGTAATGACAGCCCTTCGAACACCGGGGAGCTGTTTTTT	CASNDSPSNTGELFF	TRBJ2-2	-	TRBV5-1	-
TGTGCCAGCAGCCCCGGGGACAGCCCGAACACTGAAGCTTTCTTT	CASSPGDSPNTEAFF	TRBJ1-1	-	TRBV11-2	TRBD1
TGCGCCAGCAGCCGTGTTCCGGGGACCACAGATACGCAGTATTTT	CASSRVPGTTDTQYF	TRBJ2-3	-	TRBV4-3	-
TGCGCCAGCAGCGGGACAGGGACTAATGAAAAACTGTTTTTT	CASSGTGTNEKLFF	TRBJ1-4	few	TRBV5-1	TRBD1
TGTGCCAGCAGTGAACGGCAGGGAAAAGGACAGCCCCAGCATTTT	CASSERQGKGQPQHF	TRBJ1-5	-	TRBV2	-
TGTGCCAGTATTAAGGGACTAGCGGAGAGGGGGTATAGCACAGATACGCAGTATTTT	CASIKGLAERGYSTDTQYF	TRBJ2-3	-	TRBV19	TRBD2
TGTGCCAGCAGTAACGGTGACCCTCGCAATGAGCAGTTCTTC	CASSNGDPRNEQFF	TRBJ2-1	few	TRBV28	-
TGTGCCAGCAGCTGGACGGAGACTGGCTACACCTTC	CASSWTETGYTF	TRBJ1-2	-	TRBV11-2	-
TGTGCCTGGAGTGTAGGAGTCTCTGGGGCCAACGTCCTGACTTTC	CAWSVGVSGANVLTF	TRBJ2-6	-	TRBV30	-
TGTGCCAGCAGCCAATGGGACGGACCCTACGAGCAGTACTTC	CASSQWDGPYEQYF	TRBJ2-7	-	TRBV14	-
TGTGCCAGCAGCTTCCTCTGGCGGAAACTAGCCAAAAACATTCAGTACTTC	CASSFLWRKLAKNIQYF	TRBJ2-4	once	TRBV11-2	-
TGCAGCGTTGAGAAATTATCTGGGGCCAACGTCCTGACTTTC	CSVEKLSGANVLTF	TRBJ2-6	-	TRBV29-1	-
TGTGCCTGGAGTGCTTCCGATGCAATGAACACTGAAGCTTTCTTT	CAWSASDAMNTEAFF	TRBJ1-1	few	TRBV30	-
TGCAGCGTTGAAGATCCCAGGGACCGCTTTGGCTATGGCTACACCTTC	CSVEDPRDRFGYGYTF	TRBJ1-2	-	TRBV29-1	-
TGTGCCAGCAGCTCCCGCAGGTTGACGAACACTGAAGCTTTCTTT	CASSSRRLTNTEAFF	TRBJ1-1	few	TRBV7-8	-
TGTGCCAGCAGCTCCAGGGTTGGCTACACCTTC	CASSSRVGYTF	TRBJ1-2	-	TRBV7-9	-
TGTGCCAGCAGTCCAGGGATCGGGCCTGGAAACACCATATATTTT	CASSPGIGPGNTIYF	TRBJ1-3	-	TRBV28	-
TGTGCCAGCAGCTTGGAACCGGGACAGGTTTACAATGAGCAGTTCTTC	CASSLEPGQVYNEQFF	TRBJ2-1	-	TRBV5-6	TRBD1
TGTGCCAGCAGCTTAAGATGGGGGGGCTCCAACGTCCTGACTTTC	CASSLRWGGSNVLTF	TRBJ2-6	-	TRBV11-2	-
TGTGCCAGCAGTCCCCGGGACAGCGGGCACATTCAGTACTTC	CASSPRDSGHIQYF	TRBJ2-4	once	TRBV6-1	-